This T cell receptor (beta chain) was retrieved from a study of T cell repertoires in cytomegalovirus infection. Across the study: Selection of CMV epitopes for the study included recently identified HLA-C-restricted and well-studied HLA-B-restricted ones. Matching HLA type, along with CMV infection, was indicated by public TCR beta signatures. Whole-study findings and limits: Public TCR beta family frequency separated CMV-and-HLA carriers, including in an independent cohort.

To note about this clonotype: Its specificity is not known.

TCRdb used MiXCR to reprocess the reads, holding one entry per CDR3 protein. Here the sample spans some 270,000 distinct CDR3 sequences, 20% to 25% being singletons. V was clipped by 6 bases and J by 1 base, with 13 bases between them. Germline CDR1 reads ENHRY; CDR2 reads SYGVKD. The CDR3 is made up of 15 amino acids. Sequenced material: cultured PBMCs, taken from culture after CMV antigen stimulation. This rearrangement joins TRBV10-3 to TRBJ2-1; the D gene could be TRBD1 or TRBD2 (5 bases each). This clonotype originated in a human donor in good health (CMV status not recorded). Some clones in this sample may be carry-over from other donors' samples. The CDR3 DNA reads TGTGCCATCAGCGGGGCCCCGGGTTCCTACAATGAGCAGTTCTTC. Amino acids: CAISGAPGSYNEQFF.